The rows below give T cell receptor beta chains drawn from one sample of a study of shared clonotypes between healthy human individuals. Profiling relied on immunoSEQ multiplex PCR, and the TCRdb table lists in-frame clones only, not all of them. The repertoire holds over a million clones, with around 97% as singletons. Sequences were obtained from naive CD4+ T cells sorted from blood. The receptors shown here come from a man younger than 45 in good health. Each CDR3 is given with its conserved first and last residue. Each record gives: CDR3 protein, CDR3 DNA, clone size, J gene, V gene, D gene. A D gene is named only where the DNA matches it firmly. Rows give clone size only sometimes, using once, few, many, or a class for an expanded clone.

CASSRELQGSNEQFF TGTGCCAGCTCACGAGAACTACAGGGGAGCAATGAGCAGTTCTTC . TRBJ2-1 TRBV18 TRBD1
CSGHGATEAFF TGCAGTGGCCACGGGGCAACTGAAGCTTTCTTT . TRBJ1-1 TRBV20-1 .
CASSSTGTGEKLFF TGTGCCAGCAGCTCAACAGGGACAGGCGAAAAACTGTTTTTT . TRBJ1-4 TRBV5-8 TRBD1
CASSLVAAAYEQYF TGCGCCAGCAGCTTGGTAGCGGCCGCCTACGAGCAGTACTTC few TRBJ2-7 TRBV5-1 .
CASSTSVRGPSDF TGTGCCAGTAGTACCTCGGTGAGGGGTCCCTCAGACTTC once TRBJ2-7 TRBV19 .
CAWSLGARANYGYTF TGTGCCTGGAGCTTGGGGGCCCGGGCTAACTATGGCTACACCTTC . TRBJ1-2 TRBV30 .
CASSLEVSRGNYEQYF TGTGCCAGCAGCTTAGAAGTTTCCAGGGGGAACTACGAGCAGTACTTC . TRBJ2-7 TRBV7-2 TRBD1
CASNGPSSGNTIYF TGTGCCAGCAACGGACCGAGTTCTGGAAACACCATATATTTT . TRBJ1-3 TRBV9 .
CASSTDGASYEQYF TGTGCCAGCAGCACAGATGGGGCCTCCTACGAGCAGTACTTC . TRBJ2-7 TRBV11-1 .
CASSSQGTTDTQYF TGCGCCAGCAGCTCCCAGGGGACTACAGATACGCAGTATTTT . TRBJ2-3 TRBV5-1 .
CASSFQGSGLNTEAFF TGTGCCAGCAGTTTTCAGGGGTCGGGGTTAAACACTGAAGCTTTCTTT . TRBJ1-1 TRBV6-5 .
CASKGYEQYF TGTGCCAGCAAGGGATACGAGCAGTACTTC . TRBJ2-7 TRBV2 .
CAWGDTLPTEAFF TGTGCCTGGGGTGACACCTTGCCCACTGAAGCTTTCTTT . TRBJ1-1 TRBV30 .
CASSLTTGSTYNEQFF TGTGCCAGCAGCTTGACTACAGGAAGTACCTACAATGAGCAGTTCTTC . TRBJ2-1 TRBV5-4 .
CASSLLAGVGTGELFF TGTGCCAGTAGTTTGTTAGCGGGAGTCGGCACCGGGGAGCTGTTTTTT . TRBJ2-2 TRBV19 TRBD2
CASSPLPYGRQLESYTF TGTGCCAGCAGCCCCTTACCCTATGGTAGACAATTGGAGAGCTACACCTTC . TRBJ1-2 TRBV9 .
CASSLLGGPETQYF TGTGCCAGCAGTTTATTGGGGGGGCCAGAGACCCAGTACTTC . TRBJ2-5 TRBV28 .
CASSIRRGYEQYF TGTGCCAGCAGTATACGTAGGGGGTACGAGCAGTACTTC . TRBJ2-7 TRBV27 .
CASSVDRGTYEQYF TGTGCCAGCAGCGTAGACAGGGGGACCTACGAGCAGTACTTC . TRBJ2-7 TRBV9 TRBD1
CAISEFGELFF TGTGCCATCAGTGAATTCGGGGAGCTGTTTTTT . TRBJ2-2 TRBV10-3 .
CASSPVLEAGSEAFF TGTGCCAGCTCACCAGTACTAGAAGCTGGGAGTGAAGCTTTCTTT . TRBJ1-1 TRBV18 .
CASSLPPWAKNIQYF TGTGCCAGCAGTTTACCCCCCTGGGCCAAAAACATTCAGTACTTC . TRBJ2-4 TRBV28 .
CASSPKGNGYEQYF TGTGCCAGCTCACCCAAAGGGAATGGCTACGAGCAGTACTTC . TRBJ2-7 TRBV18 .
CASSQEAGGNYGYTF TGCGCCAGCAGCCAAGAGGCAGGGGGTAACTATGGCTACACCTTC . TRBJ1-2 TRBV4-1 TRBD1
CASRRTGRTYEQYF TGTGCCAGCAGACGGACAGGGCGCACCTACGAGCAGTACTTC . TRBJ2-7 TRBV6-1 TRBD1
CASSLEIAGVAFF TGTGCCAGCAGCTTGGAAATTGCCGGAGTGGCTTTCTTT . TRBJ1-1 TRBV5-4 .
CASSDPADEQYF TGCGCCAGCAGTGATCCTGCGGACGAGCAGTACTTC . TRBJ2-7 TRBV10-2 .
CASSEDGSTYGYTF TGTGCCAGCAGTGAAGACGGCAGCACCTATGGCTACACCTTC . TRBJ1-2 TRBV25-1 .
CASSLSVKGEAFF TGCGCCAGCAGCTTGTCTGTTAAGGGGGAAGCTTTCTTT . TRBJ1-1 TRBV5-1 .
CASSILDRANYGYTF TGTGCCAGTAGTATTTTGGACAGAGCTAACTATGGCTACACCTTC . TRBJ1-2 TRBV19 .
CASTDRGFTEAFF TGCGCCAGCACGGACAGGGGGTTTACTGAAGCTTTCTTT . TRBJ1-1 TRBV10-1 TRBD1
CASSQGPGLADHEQFF TGCGCCAGCAGCCAAGGACCGGGACTAGCAGACCATGAGCAGTTCTTC . TRBJ2-1 TRBV4-3 TRBD2
CASSLTAAAFF TGTGCCAGCAGCTTGACCGCGGCGGCTTTCTTT . TRBJ1-1 TRBV5-5 .
CSARPPHEQYF TGCAGTGCTAGGCCCCCCCACGAGCAGTACTTC . TRBJ2-7 TRBV20-1 .
CASSVGNTGAYEQYF TGTGCCAGCAGCGTAGGAAATACAGGGGCCTACGAGCAGTACTTC . TRBJ2-7 TRBV9 TRBD1
CASSYTSMSTEAFF TGTGCCAGCAGTTACACTTCGATGAGCACTGAAGCTTTCTTT . TRBJ1-1 TRBV6-5 .
CASSQPPVYGYTF TGTGCCAGCAGCCAGCCCCCCGTCTATGGCTACACCTTC . TRBJ1-2 TRBV27 .
CASSTAPGRRGTDTQYF TGTGCCAGCAGCACGGCACCGGGACGGAGGGGCACAGATACGCAGTATTTT . TRBJ2-3 TRBV5-8 .
CASSVDPGLLGDTQYF TGTGCCAGCAGCGTGGACCCGGGACTCCTAGGGGATACGCAGTATTTT . TRBJ2-3 TRBV9 .
CSARGGLSEQFF TGCAGCGCCCGAGGGGGGCTGAGTGAGCAGTTCTTC . TRBJ2-1 TRBV29-1 .
CASSPQGVDGYTF TGCGCCAGCAGCCCACAGGGTGTTGATGGCTACACCTTC . TRBJ1-2 TRBV5-1 .
CASSVAGGVPRSFQETQYF TGTGCCAGCAGCGTAGCCGGGGGGGTCCCGAGGTCTTTTCAAGAGACCCAGTACTTC . TRBJ2-5 TRBV9 TRBD2
CASSLDNTQYF TGTGCCAGCAGCTTGGACAATACGCAGTATTTT . TRBJ2-3 TRBV11-2 .
CASSPLAGGLQETQYF TGTGCCAGCTCACCATTAGCGGGAGGGTTACAAGAGACCCAGTACTTC . TRBJ2-5 TRBV18 TRBD2
CASSVSWGADTQYF TGTGCCAGCAGCGTTTCGTGGGGTGCAGATACGCAGTATTTT . TRBJ2-3 TRBV9 .
CATSRDGSQPQHF TGTGCCACCAGCAGAGATGGGAGTCAGCCCCAGCATTTT . TRBJ1-5 TRBV15 .
CASSMEAGAATEAFF TGCGCCAGCAGCATGGAGGCGGGAGCTGCCACTGAAGCTTTCTTT . TRBJ1-1 TRBV5-1 .
CASSPGGRRDTQYF TGTGCCAGCTCACCGGGCGGGAGAAGAGATACGCAGTATTTT . TRBJ2-3 TRBV18 TRBD2
CASSQATGANYGYTF TGCGCCAGCAGCCAAGCTACAGGGGCTAACTATGGCTACACCTTC . TRBJ1-2 TRBV4-3 TRBD1
CASSPEGIPYEQYF TGTGCCAGCTCACCGGAGGGAATCCCCTACGAGCAGTACTTC . TRBJ2-7 TRBV18 .
CASSLTRGVVRYEQYF TGTGCCAGCAGCTTAACTCGCGGGGTAGTTCGGTACGAGCAGTACTTC once TRBJ2-7 TRBV7-2 .
CAWSVNLFRAGVGDTQYF TGTGCCTGGAGTGTAAACCTGTTTCGAGCGGGAGTCGGAGATACGCAGTATTTT . TRBJ2-3 TRBV30 TRBD2
CASSPNVPSGTSGGYTF TGTGCCAGCTCACCAAATGTCCCTTCGGGGACATCAGGGGGCTACACCTTC . TRBJ1-2 TRBV18 .
CSATNTRRGPGNTEAFF TGCAGCGCGACCAATACTAGGAGGGGCCCGGGGAACACTGAAGCTTTCTTT . TRBJ1-1 TRBV29-1 .
CASSLRGIEETQYF TGTGCCAGCAGCTTACGTGGGATTGAAGAGACCCAGTACTTC . TRBJ2-5 TRBV7-9 .
CASSLEGFGGYTF TGTGCCAGCAGCTTGGAGGGTTTCGGTGGCTACACCTTC . TRBJ1-2 TRBV5-4 .
CASSLTPGETQYF TGCGCCAGCAGCTTGACCCCAGGGGAGACCCAGTACTTC . TRBJ2-5 TRBV5-1 .